Listed below are T cell receptor beta chains from one sample, sequenced in a study of blood T cells in healthy people across ages. TCRdb independently ran MiXCR on the 5' RACE reads; one entry per CDR3 protein. The repertoire has 920,000 or so distinct CDR3 sequences, 35% to 55% of them found once; the top ten carry approximately 17%. The sample taken for sequencing was blood. The receptors originated from a woman in her sixties in good health. Both conserved end residues are part of each CDR3. Fields, in order: V gene, J gene, D gene, clone size, CDR3 DNA, CDR3 protein. A D gene is named only where the DNA matches it firmly. Size values are once, few and many counts, or a class for expanded clones, and some rows have none.

>TRBV6-2/TRBV6-3|TRBJ2-5|TRBD2|.
TGTGCCAGCAGATCTAGCGGCGAAGAGACCCAGTACTTC
CASRSSGEETQYF
>TRBV12-3/TRBV12-4|TRBJ2-4|TRBD1|once
TGTGCCAGCAGGGGGACAGGGAGAAACATTCAGTACTTC
CASRGTGRNIQYF
>TRBV20-1|TRBJ1-2|.|.
TGCAGTGCTAGAACCCCAGAGGCTAACTATGGCTACACCTTC
CSARTPEANYGYTF
>TRBV3-1|TRBJ2-1|.|.
TGTGCCAGCAGCCAAGACCGTCTGTATGGACTAAGCAATGAGCAGTTCTTC
CASSQDRLYGLSNEQFF
>TRBV3-1|TRBJ1-3|.|.
TGTGCCAGCAGCCAAGGGGGACTCCTAAACACCATATATTTT
CASSQGGLLNTIYF
>TRBV15|TRBJ2-1|TRBD2|.
TGTGCCACCAGCAGAGATCAAGGGGGCGTTGGGACTAGCTTGTTTGAGCAGTTCTTC
CATSRDQGGVGTSLFEQFF
>TRBV4-2|TRBJ1-1|.|.
TGTGCCAGCAGCCAATCTTTCAGGGGCACTGAAGCTTTCTTT
CASSQSFRGTEAFF
>TRBV24-1|TRBJ2-1|.|few
TGTGCCACCAGTGACTCTCGGGGACGTGATTCCTACGAGCAGTTCTTC
CATSDSRGRDSYEQFF
>TRBV7-2|TRBJ1-2|TRBD1|.
TGTGCCAGCAGCCCCGGGACAGGGGGGGGTGGAATCTATGGCTACACCTTC
CASSPGTGGGGIYGYTF
>TRBV29-1|TRBJ2-5|.|many
TGCAGCGTTGAAGGGCTAGCCGTCACCCAAGAGACCCAGTACTTC
CSVEGLAVTQETQYF
>TRBV10-2|TRBJ2-7|.|.
TGCGCCACCAGGGGAGTAGCTCTCTCGTTAGGATTCTACGAGCAGTACTTC
CATRGVALSLGFYEQYF
>TRBV18|TRBJ1-2|TRBD1|.
TGTGCCAGCTCATTCGACAGGGAGAATGGCTACACCTTC
CASSFDRENGYTF
>TRBV12-3/TRBV12-4|TRBJ2-5|TRBD1|few
TGTGCCAGCAGCCTAACCGACAGGGCCCAAGAGACCCAGTACTTC
CASSLTDRAQETQYF
>TRBV27|TRBJ1-2|.|.
TGTGCCAGCAGCTCCGGGGAGCCCCTCTATGGCTACACCTTC
CASSSGEPLYGYTF
>TRBV7-4|TRBJ2-1|TRBD2|.
TGTGCCAGCTTGAAAGCTAGCGGGAGACGGGTGAATGAGCAGTTCTTC
CASLKASGRRVNEQFF
>TRBV28|TRBJ2-3|TRBD1|many
TGTGCCAGCAGTTTAAGATCCGGGACAGGGACGCAGTATTTT
CASSLRSGTGTQYF
>TRBV20-1|TRBJ2-4|.|.
TGCAGTGCTAGAGATGTTACGGGTCTAGCCAAAAACATTCAGTACTTC
CSARDVTGLAKNIQYF